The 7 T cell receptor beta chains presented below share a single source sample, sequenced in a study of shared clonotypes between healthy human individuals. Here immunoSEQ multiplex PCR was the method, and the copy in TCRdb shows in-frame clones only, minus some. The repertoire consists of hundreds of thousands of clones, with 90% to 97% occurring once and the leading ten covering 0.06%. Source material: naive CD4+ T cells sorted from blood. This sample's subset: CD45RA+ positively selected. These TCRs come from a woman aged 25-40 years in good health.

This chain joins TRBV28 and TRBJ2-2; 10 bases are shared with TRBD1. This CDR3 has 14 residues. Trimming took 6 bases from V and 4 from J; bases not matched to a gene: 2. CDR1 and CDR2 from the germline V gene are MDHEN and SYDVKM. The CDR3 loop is CASRRTGGTGELFF. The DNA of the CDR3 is TGTGCCAGCAGGCGGACAGGGGGCACCGGGGAGCTGTTTTTT.

The CDR3 sequence is CASSRSGTANYDEQFF. Written as DNA, the CDR3 is TGTGCCAGCAGCCGGTCCGGGACAGCTAATTACGATGAGCAGTTCTTC. J is TRBJ2-1 and V is TRBV7-9; 7 nucleotides agree with TRBD1. V dropped 5 bases and J dropped 8; count of bases not matched to a gene: 15. Germline CDR1 SEHNR, CDR2 FQNEAQ (reference sequence). CDR3 length: 16 amino acids.

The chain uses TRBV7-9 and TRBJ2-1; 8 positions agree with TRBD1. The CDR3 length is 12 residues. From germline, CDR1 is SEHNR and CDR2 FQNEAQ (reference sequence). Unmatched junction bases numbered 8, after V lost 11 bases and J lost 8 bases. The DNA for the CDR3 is TGTGCCGGCGAGACGACAGGGGATGAGCAGTTCTTC. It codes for CAGETTGDEQFF. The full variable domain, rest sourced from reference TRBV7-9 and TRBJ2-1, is DTGVSQNPRHKITKRGQNVTFRCDPISEHNRLYWYRQTLGQGPEFLTYFQNEAQLEKSRLLSDRFSAERPKGSFSTLEIQRTEQGDSAMYLCAGETTGDEQFFGPGTRLTVL.

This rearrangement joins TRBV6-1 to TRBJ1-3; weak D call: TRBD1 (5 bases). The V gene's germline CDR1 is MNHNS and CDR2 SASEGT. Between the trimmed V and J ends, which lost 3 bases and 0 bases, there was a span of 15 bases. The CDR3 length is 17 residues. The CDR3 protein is CASSDARGRVSGNTIYF. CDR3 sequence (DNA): TGTGCCAGCAGTGATGCCCGGGGCCGAGTCTCTGGAAACACCATATATTTT.

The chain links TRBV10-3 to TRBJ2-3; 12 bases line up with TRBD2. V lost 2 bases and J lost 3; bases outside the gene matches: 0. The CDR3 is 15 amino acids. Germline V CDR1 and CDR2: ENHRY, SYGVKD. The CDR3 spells CAISEGLAGTDTQYF. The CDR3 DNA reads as TGTGCCATCAGTGAGGGACTAGCGGGAACAGATACGCAGTATTTT.

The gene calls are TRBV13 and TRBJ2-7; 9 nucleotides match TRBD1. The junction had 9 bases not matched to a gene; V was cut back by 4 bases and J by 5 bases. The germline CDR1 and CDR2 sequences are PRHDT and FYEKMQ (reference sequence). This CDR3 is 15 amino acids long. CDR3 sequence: CASSSYRDRVNEQYF. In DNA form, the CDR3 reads TGTGCCAGCAGCTCTTACCGGGACAGGGTTAACGAGCAGTACTTC.

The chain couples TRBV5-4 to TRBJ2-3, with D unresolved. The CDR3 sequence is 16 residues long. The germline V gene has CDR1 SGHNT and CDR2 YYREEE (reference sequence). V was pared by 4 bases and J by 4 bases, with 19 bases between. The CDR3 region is CASSQDPGQRADTQYF. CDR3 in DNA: TGTGCCAGCAGCCAAGATCCGGGTCAGAGAGCAGATACGCAGTATTTT.